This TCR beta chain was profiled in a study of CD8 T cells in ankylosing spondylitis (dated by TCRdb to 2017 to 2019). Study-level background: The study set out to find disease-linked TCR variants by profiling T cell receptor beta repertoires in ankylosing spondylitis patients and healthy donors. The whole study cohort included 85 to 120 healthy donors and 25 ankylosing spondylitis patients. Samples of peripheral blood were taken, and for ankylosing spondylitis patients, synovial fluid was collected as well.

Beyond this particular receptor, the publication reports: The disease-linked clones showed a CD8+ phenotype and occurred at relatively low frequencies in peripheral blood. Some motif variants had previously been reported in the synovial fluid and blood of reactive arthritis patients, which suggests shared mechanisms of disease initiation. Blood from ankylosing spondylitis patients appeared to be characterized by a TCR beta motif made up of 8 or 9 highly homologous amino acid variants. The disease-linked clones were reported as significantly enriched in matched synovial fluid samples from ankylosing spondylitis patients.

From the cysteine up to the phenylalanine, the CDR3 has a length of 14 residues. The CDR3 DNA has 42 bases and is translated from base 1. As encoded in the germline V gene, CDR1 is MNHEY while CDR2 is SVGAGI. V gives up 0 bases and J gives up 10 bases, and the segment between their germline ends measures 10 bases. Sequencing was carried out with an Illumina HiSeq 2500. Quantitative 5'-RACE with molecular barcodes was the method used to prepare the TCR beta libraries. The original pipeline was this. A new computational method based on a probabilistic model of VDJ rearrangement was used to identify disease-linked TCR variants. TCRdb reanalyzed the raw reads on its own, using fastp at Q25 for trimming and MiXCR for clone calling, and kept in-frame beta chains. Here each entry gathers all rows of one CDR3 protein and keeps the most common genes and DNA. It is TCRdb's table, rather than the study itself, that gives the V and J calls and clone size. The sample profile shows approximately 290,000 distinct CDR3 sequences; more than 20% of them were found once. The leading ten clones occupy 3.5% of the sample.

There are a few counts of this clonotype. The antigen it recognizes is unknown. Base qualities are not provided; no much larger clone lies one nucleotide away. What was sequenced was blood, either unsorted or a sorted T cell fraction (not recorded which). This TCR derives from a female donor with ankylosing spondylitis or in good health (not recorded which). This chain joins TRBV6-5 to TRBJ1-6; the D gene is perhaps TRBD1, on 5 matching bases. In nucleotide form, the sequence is TGTGCCAGCAGTTACTCAGGGGTCCCCTCACCCCTCCACTTT. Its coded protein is CASSYSGVPSPLHF.